Below are 13 T cell receptor beta chains sequenced from a single sample in a study of T cell responses to AZD1222 COVID-19 vaccine. Using immunoSEQ multiplex PCR, the repertoire was profiled, and TCRdb retains in-frame clones only, with some absent. The data hold 150,000 to 200,000 clones, with about 91% observed a single time. The specimen comprised peripheral blood, sampled 28 days after the second AZD1222 dose. Source of these receptors: an adult who received the AZD1222 COVID-19 vaccine.

CDR3 DNA: TGTGCCAGTAGTAACAGGGGGCTGAGTCAGCCCCAGCATTTT. This translates into CASSNRGLSQPQHF. This sequence joins TRBV19 and TRBJ1-5, with 9 bases identical to TRBD1. This CDR3 is 14 amino acids long. Per germline, CDR1 LNHDA and CDR2 SQIVND (reference sequence). V dropped 4 bases and J dropped 6; count of bases not matched to a gene: 4.

This rearrangement joins TRBV7-6 to TRBJ2-5, with unresolved D. Trimming left V 5 bases short and J 1 base short, with 8 bases between. Germline CDR1 SGHVS, CDR2 FNYEAQ. There are 13 residues in the CDR3. The CDR3 nucleotides are TGTGCCAGCAGCCTAAGTGGCCAAGAGACCCAGTACTTC. It yields the protein CASSLSGQETQYF.

The chain joins TRBV4-1 to TRBJ2-2; the D gene could be TRBD1 or TRBD2 (6 bases each). CDR3 length: 15 amino acids. The V gene's germline CDR1 is MGHRA and CDR2 YSYEKL. V lost 2 bases and J 4 bases, leaving 11 bases between the germline ends. The CDR3: CASSQKGGITGELFF. The CDR3 DNA reads as TGCGCCAGCAGCCAAAAGGGGGGAATCACCGGGGAGCTGTTTTTT.

The chain carries TRBV28 and TRBJ1-1, with 7 positions matching TRBD1. Germline values: CDR1 MDHEN, CDR2 SYDVKM. The CDR3 runs 14 residues. The trim removed 7 bases at V and 0 bases at J, leaving 5 bases unmatched. This CDR3 is CASTYGQVNTEAFF. CDR3 in DNA: TGTGCCAGCACCTACGGACAGGTGAACACTGAAGCTTTCTTT.

The chain joins TRBV28 to TRBJ2-1, with D perhaps assigned TRBD1 or TRBD2 (5 bases each). Germline CDR1 reads MDHEN; CDR2 reads SYDVKM. Trimming left V 6 bases short and J 9 bases short, with 18 bases between. The CDR3 totals 14 residues. CDR3 in DNA: TGTGCCAGCAGCCCATCCGGGGCGACGGGTGAGCAGTTCTTC. This encodes CASSPSGATGEQFF.

The chain employs TRBV9 and TRBJ1-1, with no clear D. Germline V CDR1 and CDR2: SGDLS, YYNGEE. Trimming stripped 1 base from V and 3 bases from J, with 13 bases between. CDR3 length: 15 residues. As DNA, the CDR3 is TGTGCCAGCAGCGTAAAGGGAGGTTTCGACACTGAAGCTTTCTTT. Its translation is CASSVKGGFDTEAFF.

This sequence joins TRBV6-2 or TRBV6-3 and TRBJ1-1; D remains unclear. Germline V CDR1 and CDR2: MNHEY, SVGEGT. Deletions cut 2 bases from V and 0 bases from J, with 19 bases between. This CDR3 has 18 residues. The CDR3 DNA follows: TGTGCCAGCAGTTACGGGTCCGTTATATCGGTCATGAACACTGAAGCTTTCTTT. Its protein product is CASSYGSVISVMNTEAFF.

The chain combines TRBV7-9 with TRBJ2-1; no firm D call. V was shortened by 5 bases and J by 3 bases, with 23 bases between the two germline ends. The germline gives CDR1 SEHNR, CDR2 FQNEAQ (reference sequence). The CDR3 consists of 18 residues. Here the CDR3 reads CASSPPFLGPPDYNEQFF. CDR3 DNA sequence: TGTGCCAGCAGCCCACCCTTCCTAGGGCCACCGGACTACAATGAGCAGTTCTTC.

The genes are TRBV3-1 (or the pseudogene TRBV3-2) and TRBJ1-5, with D possibly TRBD1 on 5 matching bases. This CDR3 has 15 amino acids. Germline V lookup: CDR1 LGHDT, CDR2 YNNKEL (reference sequence). V was clipped by 2 bases and J by 5 bases, with 13 bases between them. DNA for the CDR3: TGTGCCAGCAGCCAACGCCCTCGAGGGGATCAGCCCCAGCATTTT. Translating gives CASSQRPRGDQPQHF.

This chain links TRBV19 with TRBJ1-2; a weak D match, TRBD1 (5 bases). V shed 5 bases and J shed 7 bases, with 23 bases lying between them. This CDR3 comprises 16 residues. Per germline, CDR1 LNHDA and CDR2 SQIVND (reference sequence). CDR3: CASSVQGLQGMSGYTF. The CDR3 bases are TGTGCCAGTAGTGTCCAGGGATTACAAGGAATGAGTGGCTACACCTTC.

J is TRBJ1-6 and V is TRBV28; tentative D call: TRBD1 (6 bases). With 6 bases removed from V and 7 bases from J, the gap between germline ends came to 10 bases. Germline CDR1 reads MDHEN; CDR2 reads SYDVKM. The CDR3 sequence is 13 residues long. The CDR3 here is CASRGARNSPLHF. The CDR3 nucleotides are TGTGCCAGCAGGGGGGCGCGGAATTCACCCCTCCACTTT.

A single count supports this clone. The chain uses TRBV28 and TRBJ2-7, with 9 bases that match TRBD2. J lost 6 bases, V lost 10 bases, and 13 bases had no gene match. Per germline, CDR1 MDHEN and CDR2 SYDVKM. This CDR3 has 14 residues. CDR3 residues: CATRGAGGPFEQYF. In DNA, the CDR3 is TGTGCCACGAGAGGGGCGGGAGGGCCATTCGAGCAGTACTTC.

The chain has TRBV11-3 and TRBJ2-5; D is possibly TRBD2 (6 bases). The CDR3 contains 13 residues. From germline, CDR1 is SGHNT and CDR2 YENEEA. The ends were cut back, 1 base at V and 4 bases at J, with 7 bases in the middle. The DNA of the CDR3 is TGTGCCAGCAGCTTAGGCGGGACAGAGACCCAGTACTTC. Residues: CASSLGGTETQYF.